This T cell receptor (beta chain) was identified in a study of shared clonotypes between healthy human individuals. Study at large: Two women and a few men aged 18 to 49 made up the donors. CD4 naive cells filled three plates per donor, CD4 memory three, CD8 naive two and CD8 memory one.

A note on this clone: Antigen specificity is unknown.

Assay runs were performed at deep level. Method: immunoSEQ multiplex PCR; TCRdb's copy keeps in-frame clones and lacks some. The sample carries some 2.1 million clones, roughly 94% recorded once. The V and J ends lost 4 bases and 4 bases, in that order; junction bases with no gene match: 6. Germline CDR1 SGHRS, CDR2 YFSETQ. The CDR3 is 14 amino acids. General observations from the study: Naive CD4 clonotypes were shared across a few donors at approximately 5.3%.

This TCR was sampled from a young man in good health. The chain recombines TRBV5-1 with TRBJ2-7; TRBD1 matches at 9 bases. Sequenced material: naive CD4+ T cells sorted from blood. The subset: CD45RA+ positively selected. CDR3 protein: CASSQGQGQYEQYF. The CDR3 region has the DNA TGCGCCAGCAGCCAAGGACAGGGGCAGTACGAGCAGTACTTC.